These 31 T cell receptor beta chains originate from one sample sequenced in a study of blood T cell repertoires in COVID-19. Profiled with immunoSEQ multiplex PCR; TCRdb holds only in-frame clones, not every one. The sample has approximately 140,000 clones; approximately 80% are singletons. The specimen was peripheral blood. The receptors derive from a man in his 70s with acute or convalescent COVID-19.

The chain employs TRBV5-1 and TRBJ2-7, with 7 bases fitting TRBD2. Germline V lookup: CDR1 SGHRS, CDR2 YFSETQ. V was pared by 4 bases and J by 2 bases, with 6 bases of the junction left unmatched. This CDR3 is 14 amino acids long. CDR3 sequence reads: CASSQAGTAYEQYF. In DNA form, the CDR3 reads TGCGCCAGCAGCCAAGCGGGGACCGCCTACGAGCAGTACTTC. Together with reference TRBV5-1 and TRBJ2-7, the CDR3 gives the full variable domain: KAGVTQTPRYLIKTRGQQVTLSCSPISGHRSVSWYQQTPGQGLQFLFEYFSETQRNKGNFPGRFSGRQFSNSRSEMNVSTLELGDSALYLCASSQAGTAYEQYFGPGTRLTVT.

The rearrangement uses TRBV6-5 and TRBJ1-5; TRBD1 matches at 10 bases. The junction had 7 bases not matched to a gene; V was cut back by 7 bases and J by 7 bases. CDR3 length: 14 residues. Germline CDR1 MNHEY, CDR2 SVGAGI. As DNA, the CDR3 is TGTGCCAGCACCCAAGGACAGGGGGGGCAGCCCCAGCATTTT. It codes for CASTQGQGGQPQHF.

This clone was seen more than once but under ten times. V usage is TRBV5-6 and J usage is TRBJ1-1, with D hard to call. CDR1 is SGHDT and CDR2 is YYEEEE in the germline V gene. The CDR3 has 13 residues. Trimming took 0 bases from V and 7 from J, leaving 10 bases between them. CDR3 in amino acids: CASSLAYGDEAFF. As DNA, the CDR3 is TGTGCCAGCAGCTTGGCCTACGGAGATGAAGCTTTCTTT.

The J gene is TRBJ2-1, the V gene TRBV9; 7 bases are shared with TRBD2. Germline CDR1 reads SGDLS; CDR2 reads YYNGEE. Trimming removed 2 bases from V and 1 base from J; junction bases left unmatched: 6. The length of the CDR3 is 16 residues. CDR3 DNA: TGTGCCAGCAGCGTGAGCGGGATGGGGTCCTACAATGAGCAGTTCTTC. Translating it yields CASSVSGMGSYNEQFF.

The chain has TRBV12-3 or TRBV12-4 and TRBJ1-5, with D unclear. The length of the CDR3 is 13 residues. V was clipped by 0 bases and J by 7 bases, with 7 bases between them. Here the CDR3 DNA reads TGTGCCAGCAGTTTAGCGTACATCCAGCCCCAGCATTTT. It translates to CASSLAYIQPQHF.

The chain carries TRBV29-1 and TRBJ2-7; D unresolved. Looked up from germline, CDR1 is SQVTM and CDR2 is ANQGSEA. V gave up 4 bases and J gave up 3 bases, with 10 bases separating them. The CDR3 is 12 amino acids. The CDR3 DNA sequence: TGCAGCGTTGGGGCAGAATTCTACGAGCAGTACTTC. Residues: CSVGAEFYEQYF.

V and J are TRBV12-3 or TRBV12-4 and TRBJ2-5; D is ambiguous. The CDR3 sequence is 13 residues long. The V and J ends lost 3 bases and 5 bases respectively, with 10 bases between them. The DNA of the CDR3 is TGTGCCAGCAGTTTGTTAAGGAGCGAGACCCAGTACTTC. This encodes CASSLLRSETQYF.

The rearrangement uses TRBV11-2 and TRBJ1-4, with 10 nucleotides matching TRBD1. The CDR3 contains 17 residues. The junction had 13 bases not matched to a gene; V was cut back by 5 bases and J by 7 bases. Germline values: CDR1 SGHAT, CDR2 FQNNGV. CDR3 loop: CASSKLQSGQGSEKLFF. The DNA for the CDR3 is TGTGCCAGCAGCAAGCTTCAATCGGGACAGGGGAGTGAAAAACTGTTTTTT.

The genes are TRBV4-1 and TRBJ2-1, with 8 bases lining up with TRBD2. There are 17 residues in the CDR3. J lost 6 bases, V lost 4 bases, and 14 bases had no gene match. Germline CDR1 and CDR2: MGHRA and YSYEKL. The CDR3 protein is CASSPDETGGLGNEQFF. The CDR3 DNA follows: TGCGCCAGCAGCCCCGACGAGACGGGAGGGTTGGGCAATGAGCAGTTCTTC.

The chain is built from TRBV4-1 and TRBJ2-5, with 7 bases aligning to TRBD2. After removal of 0 bases from V and 5 bases from J, the junction contained 6 bases not matched to a gene. CDR3 length: 15 residues. Per the germline V gene, CDR1 is MGHRA and CDR2 is YSYEKL. The CDR3 DNA follows: TGCGCCAGCAGCCAAGAATGGTACGGGAGGGAGACCCAGTACTTC. Its translation: CASSQEWYGRETQYF.

This clone came up a few times. The chain couples TRBV18 to TRBJ1-4; 12 nucleotides line up with TRBD1. The CDR3 loop spans 15 amino acids. Trimming took 5 bases from V and 8 from J; bases not matched to a gene: 6. CDR1 is KGHSH, CDR2 LQKENI, per germline. In DNA form, the CDR3 reads TGTGCCAGCTCATCGGGACAGGGGGCGGAGGAAAAACTGTTTTTT. This codes for CASSSGQGAEEKLFF.

The chain links TRBV28 to TRBJ1-2; no reliable D call. CDR3 length equals 15 residues. Germline-derived CDR1 and CDR2 are MDHEN and SYDVKM. V was shortened by 2 bases and J by 2 bases, with 12 bases between the two germline ends. The CDR3 DNA reads TGTGCCAGCAGTTTAGGTCAGACGACAAACTATGGCTACACCTTC. Its translation: CASSLGQTTNYGYTF.

The chain links TRBV6-6 to TRBJ1-6; D gene uncertain. The CDR3 covers 15 residues. From germline, CDR1 is MNHNY and CDR2 SVGAGI (reference sequence). Trimming cost V 6 bases and J 10 bases, with 19 bases left between them. CDR3 sequence reads: CASSNQYAQFSPLHF. The CDR3 DNA reads as TGTGCCAGCAGCAACCAATACGCTCAGTTCTCACCCCTCCACTTT.

There are a few counts of this clone. This rearrangement joins TRBV15 to TRBJ1-1; TRBD1 might be the D (5 bases). Germline lookup yields CDR1 LNHNV and CDR2 YYDKDF (reference sequence). This CDR3 comprises 14 residues. V was clipped by 3 bases and J by 6 bases, with 14 bases between them. The CDR3 DNA is TGTGCCACCAGCAGGGGTCAGGGTGGATCTGAAGCTTTCTTT. This sequence encodes CATSRGQGGSEAFF.

The J gene is TRBJ2-7, the V gene TRBV5-1; tentative D call: TRBD1 (6 bases). The CDR3 spans 14 residues. CDR1 is SGHRS, CDR2 YFSETQ, per germline. V lost 5 bases, J lost 5 bases, and 17 bases lay in between. CDR3 sequence reads: CASRLLDRGDEQYF. The DNA for the CDR3 is TGCGCCAGCAGGCTCTTGGACAGAGGCGACGAGCAGTACTTC.

In this sample, this clone turned up a few times. The CDR3 sequence is CASSMLDQPQHF. For the CDR3, the DNA is TGTGCCAGTAGTATGTTAGATCAGCCCCAGCATTTT. The rearrangement links TRBV19 to TRBJ1-5, with unresolved D. The CDR3 has 12 residues. From germline, CDR1 is LNHDA and CDR2 SQIVND (reference sequence). The V end lost 3 bases, the J end lost 5 bases, and 5 bases lay between the germline ends.

As concerns this clone: Other DNA sequences of this sample code for an identical CDR3. The chain employs TRBV15 and TRBJ2-2; tentatively, D is TRBD2 (6 bases). Germline loops: CDR1 LNHNV, CDR2 YYDKDF (reference sequence). The CDR3 covers 16 residues. V lost 1 base and J 4 bases, leaving 13 bases between the germline ends. CDR3: CATSRVGGAGTGELFF. The CDR3 DNA reads TGTGCCACCAGCAGAGTGGGCGGGGCAGGCACCGGGGAGCTGTTTTTT.

The rearrangement uses TRBV7-2 and TRBJ2-3; tentative D call: TRBD1 (6 bases). The germline CDR1 and CDR2 sequences are SGHTA and FQGNSA. The CDR3 has 14 residues. V was shortened by 8 bases and J by 1 base, with 13 bases between the two germline ends. In DNA form, the CDR3 reads TGTGCCAGCGGCAGGGGATTAGGCACAGATACGCAGTATTTT. It encodes CASGRGLGTDTQYF.

This clone appeared a few times. The chain combines TRBV2 with TRBJ1-5, with TRBD1 identical over 8 bases. Trimming cost V 7 bases and J 3 bases; bases outside gene matches: 8. CDR3 size: 15 residues. Germline V gives CDR1 SNHLY, CDR2 FYNNEI. CDR3 sequence (DNA): TGTGCCAGCACTGGGGACAGGTCAGTCAATCAGCCCCAGCATTTT. It translates to CASTGDRSVNQPQHF. Looking up the rest from reference TRBV2 and TRBJ1-5 gives the full variable domain: EPEVTQTPSHQVTQMGQEVILRCVPISNHLYFYWYRQILGQKVEFLVSFYNNEISEKSEIFDDQFSVERPDGSNFTLKIRSTKLEDSAMYFCASTGDRSVNQPQHFGDGTRLSIL.

The genes are TRBV19 and TRBJ2-2; maybe TRBD1 (5 bases). Trimming left V 5 bases short and J 1 base short, with 14 bases between. This CDR3 has 16 residues. The germline V gene has CDR1 LNHDA and CDR2 SQIVND (reference sequence). The CDR3 protein is CASSLSTVLNTGELFF. CDR3 sequence (DNA): TGTGCCAGTAGTCTTTCGACAGTCCTGAACACCGGGGAGCTGTTTTTT.

The rearrangement uses TRBV4-1 and TRBJ1-1, with D possibly matching TRBD1 (5 bases). CDR1 and CDR2 from the germline V gene are MGHRA and YSYEKL. The CDR3 extends over 15 amino acids. Trimming removed 0 bases at V and 4 bases at J, with 12 bases between. The CDR3 DNA is TGCGCCAGCAGCCAAGAAGCTGGGGGGGGCACTGAAGCTTTCTTT. Its protein is CASSQEAGGGTEAFF.

The V gene is TRBV11-2, the J gene TRBJ2-5; 9 bases line up with TRBD1. V shed 1 base, J shed 4 bases, and the junction held 4 bases outside the gene matches. CDR1 and CDR2 from the germline V gene are SGHAT and FQNNGV. The CDR3 covers 15 residues. The CDR3 sequence: CASSLGDRDIETQYF. The CDR3 coding sequence is TGTGCCAGCAGCTTAGGGGACAGGGACATAGAGACCCAGTACTTC.

The rearrangement links TRBV19 to TRBJ1-5, with a tentative D call TRBD1 (6 bases). Per germline, CDR1 LNHDA and CDR2 SQIVND (reference sequence). Trimming shortened V by 10 bases and J by 9 bases, and 19 bases separated the two germline ends. The CDR3 consists of 13 residues. CDR3 sequence (DNA): TGTGCCACCAGGGGAGCCCCTTTAGGGCCCCAGCATTTT. It yields the protein CATRGAPLGPQHF. Full variable domain (outside the CDR3, taken from reference TRBV19 and TRBJ1-5): DGGITQSPKYLFRKEGQNVTLSCEQNLNHDAMYWYRQDPGQGLRLIYYSQIVNDFQKGDIAEGYSVSREKKESFPLTVTSAQKNPTAFYLCATRGAPLGPQHFGDGTRLSIL.

This clone was seen a few times. V usage is TRBV6-5 and J usage is TRBJ1-2, with TRBD1 as a possible D gene (6 bases). Germline V gene lookup returns CDR1 MNHEY and CDR2 SVGAGI. The CDR3 consists of 16 residues. Deletions cut 4 bases from V and 5 bases from J, with 20 bases between. The CDR3 sequence is CASSSPSRQVPYGYTF. In nucleotides, the CDR3 is TGTGCCAGCAGTTCGCCATCGCGACAGGTTCCTTATGGCTACACCTTC.

J is TRBJ2-7 and V is TRBV27, with 9 bases that match TRBD1. CDR3 length equals 15 residues. The V and J ends lost 0 bases and 2 bases, in that order; junction bases with no gene match: 2. Germline CDR1 is MNHEY and CDR2 is SMNVEV (reference sequence). CDR3 residues: CASSLSTGGAYEQYF. DNA for the CDR3: TGTGCCAGCAGTTTATCGACAGGGGGAGCCTACGAGCAGTACTTC.

This clone was observed a handful of times. The rearrangement uses TRBV10-2 and TRBJ1-6; possible D gene TRBD1, 5 bases. There are 14 residues in the CDR3. The V end was cut by 4 bases, the J end by 7 bases, with 11 bases between. Germline values: CDR1 WSHSY, CDR2 SAAADI. The CDR3 DNA reads as TGCGCCAGCAGTGGGGCAGGGAAAAATTCACCCCTCCACTTT. Translation: CASSGAGKNSPLHF.

The chain has TRBV24-1 and TRBJ2-7, with D perhaps TRBD1 (5 bases). Between the trimmed V and J ends, which lost 4 bases and 2 bases, there was a span of 14 bases. CDR1 KGHDR and CDR2 SFDVKD come from the germline V gene. This CDR3 region has 15 residues. CDR3 residues: CATSDSTTVTYEQYF. The DNA of the CDR3 is TGTGCCACCAGTGACTCCACGACAGTAACCTACGAGCAGTACTTC.

As DNA, the CDR3 is TGTGCCAGCACCCAGGACAGGGGGCCGACAGATACGCAGTATTTT. Translating gives CASTQDRGPTDTQYF. The J gene is TRBJ2-3, the V gene TRBV2, with 11 bases fitting TRBD1. The CDR3 contains 15 residues. Germline assignment: CDR1 SNHLY and CDR2 FYNNEI. V lost 7 bases and J lost 3; bases outside the gene matches: 6.

The chain employs TRBV18 and TRBJ1-3; 8 bases match TRBD1. Losses at the gene ends were 2 bases for V and 2 bases for J; bases not matched to a gene: 2. The CDR3 totals 15 residues. CDR1 is KGHSH and CDR2 is LQKENI in the germline V gene. The CDR3 loop reads CASSPGQGAGNTIYF. The CDR3 DNA sequence: TGTGCCAGCTCACCAGGACAGGGTGCTGGAAACACCATATATTTT.

V gene TRBV5-8 combines with J gene TRBJ2-5; D may be TRBD2 (5 bases). The ends were cut back, 6 bases at V and 3 bases at J, with 21 bases in the middle. Germline lookup yields CDR1 SGHTS and CDR2 YDEGEE. The CDR3 is 16 amino acids. The CDR3 DNA sequence: TGTGCCAGCACCCATCTGGCCGGGGTTGGGGAAGAGACCCAGTACTTC. As protein: CASTHLAGVGEETQYF.

This chain uses TRBV6-1 with TRBJ2-7, with 13 bases aligning to TRBD2. The CDR3 is 21 amino acids. Germline V gene lookup returns CDR1 MNHNS and CDR2 SASEGT. Trimming removed 0 bases from V and 4 bases from J; junction bases left unmatched: 18. The CDR3 is CASSEAHSGLAGARWSYEQYF. The CDR3 DNA reads TGTGCCAGCAGTGAAGCGCATTCCGGACTAGCGGGGGCCCGGTGGTCGTACGAGCAGTACTTC.